The T cell receptor beta chain under discussion was sequenced for a study of spatial heterogeneity in lung cancer. Overall study: Alpha-chain sequences were consistently detected less often than beta-chain sequences.

The CDR3 totals 15 residues. The V end lost 0 bases, the J end lost 0 bases, and 6 bases lay between the germline ends. The V gene's germline CDR1 is SGHRS and CDR2 YFSETQ. The time point is: sample taken at primary tumor resection. From tumor, nontumor lung or frozen PBMC, whole RNA was taken unsorted for sequencing. Each molecule of TCR cDNA was tagged with one unique molecular identifier. Each CDR3 protein gets one entry after TCRdb re-called the 5' RACE reads with MiXCR. The sample lists just under 95,000 distinct CDR3 sequences; about an eighth were seen once. Sequenced here: PBMCs, sampled at surgery. This clonotype was obtained from a male donor with early-stage non-small cell lung cancer. The chain couples TRBV5-1 to TRBJ2-2, with D hard to call. In DNA form, the CDR3 reads TGCGCCAGCAGCTTGGATACACCGAACACCGGGGAGCTGTTTTTT. Its protein product is CASSLDTPNTGELFF.